One sample yielded the 3 T cell receptor beta chains listed below, sequenced in a study of Graves' ophthalmopathy and Graves' hyperthyroidism (dated by TCRdb to 2017 to 2018). TCRdb records Illumina HiSeq 2000 as the sequencer. For repertoire sequencing, the TCR beta CDR3 regions were amplified from RNA transcripts. The first round was an RT-PCR using HTBI primers with the Qiagen OneStep RT-PCR kit, and this first round was followed by a second-round multiplex PCR, then size selection and purification. In-frame beta chains were kept once TCRdb had trimmed the public reads at Q25 with fastp and called clones with MiXCR. Each record represents a unique CDR3 protein, reported with the most common genes and DNA among its rows. This sample is represented by about 370,000 distinct CDR3 sequences; about 15% of them were singletons. The ten largest account for approximately 2.4% of the sample. Sequenced sample: peripheral blood. These receptors came from an adult woman with stable Graves' hyperthyroidism.

As for this clonotype: A read error is possible here, since a much larger clone lies one base away. V is TRBV28 and J is TRBJ2-7; D perhaps matches TRBD1 (5 bases). The CDR3 runs to 13 residues. Germline CDR1 and CDR2: MDHEN and SYDVKM. The CDR3 loop reads CVSTRTSTYEQYF. Here the CDR3 DNA reads TGTGTCAGCACCCGGACATCCACCTACGAGCAGTACTTC.

This clonotype was counted ten times or more. The rearrangement links TRBV12-3 or TRBV12-4 to TRBJ1-2; 8 nucleotides agree with TRBD1. Trimming took 3 bases from V and 4 from J; bases not matched to a gene: 4. This CDR3 has 14 residues. The CDR3 sequence is CASSFTGTGYGYTF. CDR3 nucleotide sequence: TGTGCCAGCAGTTTCACCGGGACAGGCTATGGCTACACCTTC.

The V and J genes are TRBV4-3 and TRBJ1-2, with D uncertain. The CDR3 is made up of 16 amino acids. Trimming took off 1 base at V and 2 bases at J, with 14 bases between the two ends. CDR1 and CDR2 from the germline V gene are LGHNA and YSLEER. For the CDR3, the DNA is TGCGCCAGCAGCCAAGCCCCGGGATTGGGGAACTATGGCTACACCTTC. This encodes CASSQAPGLGNYGYTF.